This TCR beta chain was captured in a study of T-cell reconstitution after alpha-beta-depleted transplantation in children. A note on this clonotype: The antigen is undetermined.

The library targeted TCRbeta and was prepared with unique molecular identifiers. TCRdb passed the PCR reads through MiXCR, listing each CDR3 protein once. Seen here are around 960,000 distinct CDR3 sequences, 25% to 30% observed once, and the top ten hold about 28%. V lost 6 bases to trimming and J lost 6 bases; unmatched junction nucleotides: 11. Germline CDR1 and CDR2: DFQATT and SNEGSKA (reference sequence). This CDR3 spans 14 amino acids. General study findings and limits: After transplant, at about two months, alpha-beta T cells were reportedly derived from several hundred expanded graft clones.

Specimen: PBMCs, mostly from graft donor cells, collected 360 days after TCRalphabeta/CD19-depleted stem cell transplant. The clonotype was recovered from a boy less than two years old who had a stem cell transplant for SCID, so the T cells may come from the graft donor. The V and J genes are TRBV20-1 and TRBJ2-1, with TRBD2 matching 7 bases. The CDR3, as DNA: TGCAGTGCCGCCCGGACTAGTGCGGGCAATGAGCAGTTCTTC. This codes for CSAARTSAGNEQFF.